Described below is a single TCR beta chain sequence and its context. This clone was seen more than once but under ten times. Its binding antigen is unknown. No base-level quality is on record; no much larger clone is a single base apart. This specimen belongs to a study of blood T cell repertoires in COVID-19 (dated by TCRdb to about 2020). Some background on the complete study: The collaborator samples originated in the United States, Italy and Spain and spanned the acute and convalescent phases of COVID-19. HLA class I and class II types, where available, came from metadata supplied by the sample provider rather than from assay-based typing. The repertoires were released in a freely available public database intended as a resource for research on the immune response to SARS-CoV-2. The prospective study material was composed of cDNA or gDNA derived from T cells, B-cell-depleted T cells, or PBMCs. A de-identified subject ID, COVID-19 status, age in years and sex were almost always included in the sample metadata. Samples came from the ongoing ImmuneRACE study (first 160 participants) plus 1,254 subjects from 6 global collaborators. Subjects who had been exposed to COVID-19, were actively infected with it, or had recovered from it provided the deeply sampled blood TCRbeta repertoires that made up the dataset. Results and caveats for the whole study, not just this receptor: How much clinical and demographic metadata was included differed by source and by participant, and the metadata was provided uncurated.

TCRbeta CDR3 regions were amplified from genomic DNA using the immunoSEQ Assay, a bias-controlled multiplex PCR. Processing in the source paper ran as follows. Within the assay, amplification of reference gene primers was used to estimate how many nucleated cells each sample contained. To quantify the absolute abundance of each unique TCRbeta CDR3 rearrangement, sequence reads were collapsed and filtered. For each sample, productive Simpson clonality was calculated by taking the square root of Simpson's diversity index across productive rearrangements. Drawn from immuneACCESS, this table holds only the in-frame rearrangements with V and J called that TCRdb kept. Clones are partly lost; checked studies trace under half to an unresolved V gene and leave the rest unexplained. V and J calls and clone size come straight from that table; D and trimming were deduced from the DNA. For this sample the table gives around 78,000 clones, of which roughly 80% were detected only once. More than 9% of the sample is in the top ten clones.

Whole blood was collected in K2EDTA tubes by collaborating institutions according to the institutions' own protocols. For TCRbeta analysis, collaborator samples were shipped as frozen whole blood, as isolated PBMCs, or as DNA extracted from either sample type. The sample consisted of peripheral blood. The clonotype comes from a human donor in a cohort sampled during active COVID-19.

CDR3 reads: CASSENGGGGQFF. The sequenced DNA: TGTGCCAGCAGTGAAAATGGTGGCGGGGGACAGTTCTTC. The V and J segments used are TRBV2 and TRBJ2-1; 7 bases in between match TRBD2. Ends trimmed: V by 2 bases, J by 13 bases; bases unmatched to a gene: 8. Including cysteine and phenylalanine, the CDR3 has 13 amino acids. Only CDR3 DNA is held: 39 bases, read in frame from base 1. CDR1 and CDR2, looked up from the germline V gene, are SNHLY and FYNNEI.